This T cell receptor beta chain was sequenced during a study of blood T cell repertoires in COVID-19. Study at large: Collection of acute and convalescent COVID-19 samples took place in the United States, Italy and Spain. Sources were T cells, B-cell-depleted T cells, or PBMCs; the material itself was cDNA or gDNA.

Under the authors' procedure: Scientists estimated how many nucleated cells there were by amplifying reference gene primers. Generated by immunoSEQ multiplex PCR, the TCRdb table keeps only in-frame clones and is missing some. V, J and clone size derive from that table, while D and trimming were established from the DNA sequence. The sample shows 200,000 to 250,000 clones, around 84% of them seen only once. V lost 5 bases and J lost 0; bases outside the gene matches: 10. The CDR3 has 17 amino acids. Germline CDR1 is SEHNR and CDR2 is FQNEAQ (reference sequence). The chain links TRBV7-9 to TRBJ1-2, with TRBD1 matching over 9 bases. This receptor was taken from a woman aged 55-75 years who had recovered from COVID-19. Sample: peripheral blood. The CDR3 here is CASSPSWTGETNYGYTF. CDR3 nucleotide sequence: TGTGCCAGCAGCCCCAGCTGGACAGGGGAAACTAACTATGGCTACACCTTC.